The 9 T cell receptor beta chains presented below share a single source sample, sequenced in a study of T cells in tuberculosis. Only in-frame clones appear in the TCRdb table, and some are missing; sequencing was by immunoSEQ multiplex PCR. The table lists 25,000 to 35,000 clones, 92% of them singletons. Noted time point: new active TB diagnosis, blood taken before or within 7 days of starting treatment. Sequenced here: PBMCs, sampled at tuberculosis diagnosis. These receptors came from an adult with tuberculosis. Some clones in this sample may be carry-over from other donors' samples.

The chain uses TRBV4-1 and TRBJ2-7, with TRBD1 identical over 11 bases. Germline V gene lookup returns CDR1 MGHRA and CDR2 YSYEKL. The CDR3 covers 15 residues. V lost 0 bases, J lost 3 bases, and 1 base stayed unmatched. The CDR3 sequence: CASSQEDRGLYEQYF. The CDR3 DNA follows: TGCGCCAGCAGCCAAGAGGACAGGGGGCTCTACGAGCAGTACTTC.

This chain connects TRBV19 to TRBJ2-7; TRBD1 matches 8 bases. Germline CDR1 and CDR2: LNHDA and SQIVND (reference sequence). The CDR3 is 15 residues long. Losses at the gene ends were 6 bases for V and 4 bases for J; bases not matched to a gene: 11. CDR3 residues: CASSEGQGTFYEQYF. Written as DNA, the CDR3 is TGTGCCAGTAGCGAAGGACAGGGCACATTTTACGAGCAGTACTTC.

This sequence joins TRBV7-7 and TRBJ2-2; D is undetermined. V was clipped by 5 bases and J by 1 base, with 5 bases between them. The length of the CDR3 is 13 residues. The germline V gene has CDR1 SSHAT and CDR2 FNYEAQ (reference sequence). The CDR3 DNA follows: TGTGCCAGCAGCGCGATGAACACCGGGGAGCTGTTTTTT. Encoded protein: CASSAMNTGELFF.

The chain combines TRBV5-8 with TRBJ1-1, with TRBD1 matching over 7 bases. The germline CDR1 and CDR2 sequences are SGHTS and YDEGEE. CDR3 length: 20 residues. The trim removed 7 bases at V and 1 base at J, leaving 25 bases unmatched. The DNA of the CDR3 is TGTGCCAGCCTTGCCGGGATCACAAGGGGGCCAGCATTTACGAACACTGAAGCTTTCTTT. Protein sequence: CASLAGITRGPAFTNTEAFF.

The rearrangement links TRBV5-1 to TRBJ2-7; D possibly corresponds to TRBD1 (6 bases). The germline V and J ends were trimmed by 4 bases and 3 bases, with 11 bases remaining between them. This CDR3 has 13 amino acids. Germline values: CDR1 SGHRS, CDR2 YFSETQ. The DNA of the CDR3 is TGCGCCAGCAGCGGTCAGGGGTTCTACGAGCAGTACTTC. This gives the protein CASSGQGFYEQYF.

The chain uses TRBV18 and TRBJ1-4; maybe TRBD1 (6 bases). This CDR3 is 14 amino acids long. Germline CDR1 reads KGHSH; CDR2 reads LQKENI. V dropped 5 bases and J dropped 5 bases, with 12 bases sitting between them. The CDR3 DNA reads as TGTGCCAGCTCATCGAGACAGGAAAATGAAAAACTGTTTTTT. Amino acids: CASSSRQENEKLFF.

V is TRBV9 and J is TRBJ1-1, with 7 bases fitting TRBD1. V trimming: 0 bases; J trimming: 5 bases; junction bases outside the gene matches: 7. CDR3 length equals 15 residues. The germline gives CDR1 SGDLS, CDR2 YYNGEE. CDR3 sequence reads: CASSVVQGVGTEAFF. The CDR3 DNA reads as TGTGCCAGCAGCGTAGTCCAGGGGGTGGGAACTGAAGCTTTCTTT. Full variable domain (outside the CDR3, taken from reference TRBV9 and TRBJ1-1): DSGVTQTPKHLITATGQRVTLRCSPRSGDLSVYWYQQSLDQGLQFLIQYYNGEERAKGNILERFSAQQFPDLHSELNLSSLELGDSALYFCASSVVQGVGTEAFFGQGTRLTVV.

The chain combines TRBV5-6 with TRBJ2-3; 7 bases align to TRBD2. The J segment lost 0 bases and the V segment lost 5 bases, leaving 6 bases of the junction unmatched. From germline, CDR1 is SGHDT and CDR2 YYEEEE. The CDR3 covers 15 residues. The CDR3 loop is CASRMGGKSTDTQYF. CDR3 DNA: TGTGCCAGCAGGATGGGGGGGAAGAGCACAGATACGCAGTATTTT.

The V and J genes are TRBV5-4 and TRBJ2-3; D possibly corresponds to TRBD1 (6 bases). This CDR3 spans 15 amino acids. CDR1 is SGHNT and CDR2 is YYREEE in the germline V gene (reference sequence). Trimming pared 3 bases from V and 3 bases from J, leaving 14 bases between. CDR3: CASSSPGVGTDTQYF. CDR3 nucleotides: TGTGCCAGCAGCTCCCCAGGGGTGGGGACAGATACGCAGTATTTT.